Presented here are 7 T cell receptor beta chains from one specimen sequenced in a study of cytomegalovirus exposure and HLA in healthy donors. The PCR employed 60 Vbeta primers together with 13 Jbeta primers. The method was immunoSEQ multiplex PCR; TCRdb's version includes in-frame clones alone and lacks a portion of them. Here the sample spans approximately 110,000 clones, less than 80% being singletons. The source material was PBMCs. The receptors shown here come from a man aged 25-45 years in good health and CMV-seronegative.

The chain couples TRBV5-1 to TRBJ2-5; 11 bases agree with TRBD2. The CDR3 consists of 15 residues. The V segment lost 2 bases and the J segment 2 bases; nucleotides outside the gene matches: 2. CDR1 and CDR2 (germline): SGHRS, YFSETQ. As DNA, the CDR3 is TGCGCCAGCAGCTTAAGGACTAGCGGGCAAGAGACCCAGTACTTC. It encodes CASSLRTSGQETQYF.

The rearrangement joins TRBV6-1 to TRBJ1-5; 8 nucleotides agree with TRBD1. CDR1 and CDR2 from the germline V gene are MNHNS and SASEGT. Trimming removed 4 bases from V and 0 bases from J; junction bases left unmatched: 5. This CDR3 contains 16 residues. Here the CDR3 reads CASSGDRQYSNQPQHF. CDR3 bases: TGTGCCAGCAGTGGGGACAGGCAGTATAGCAATCAGCCCCAGCATTTT.

This clone turned up a few times. The chain combines TRBV5-1 with TRBJ1-1, with 9 bases that match TRBD1. The CDR3 contains 15 residues. Germline CDR1 and CDR2: SGHRS and YFSETQ. Trimming took 4 bases from V and 5 from J; bases not matched to a gene: 9. The CDR3 DNA reads as TGCGCCAGCAGCCTACAGGGGGCGATGGGGACTGAAGCTTTCTTT. Encoded protein: CASSLQGAMGTEAFF.

The CDR3 spells CASSLGHSSVYGYTF. CDR3 bases: TGTGCCAGCAGCTTGGGTCACAGCTCAGTCTATGGCTACACCTTC. The rearrangement joins TRBV5-4 to TRBJ1-2; no clear D gene. CDR1 SGHNT and CDR2 YYREEE come from the germline V gene (reference sequence). V was cut by 0 bases and J by 4 bases, with 13 bases left in between. CDR3 length: 15 residues.

The J gene is TRBJ1-4, the V gene TRBV5-1; maybe TRBD1 (6 bases). This CDR3 spans 15 amino acids. From germline, CDR1 is SGHRS and CDR2 YFSETQ. V was cut by 4 bases and J by 6 bases, with 16 bases left in between. CDR3: CASSIGGGKDEKLFF. Written as DNA, the CDR3 is TGCGCCAGCAGCATAGGGGGGGGAAAGGATGAAAAACTGTTTTTT.

V usage is TRBV29-1 and J usage is TRBJ2-7; 9 positions agree with TRBD1. The ends lost 3 bases at V and 6 bases at J; junction bases unmatched: 6. Germline V gives CDR1 SQVTM, CDR2 ANQGSEA. This CDR3 is 13 amino acids long. The CDR3 spells CSVEGDRESEQYF. CDR3 sequence (DNA): TGCAGCGTTGAGGGGGACAGGGAATCCGAGCAGTACTTC.

This chain joins TRBV7-2 and TRBJ2-7; D remains unclear. V lost 0 bases, J lost 3 bases, and 12 bases lay in between. The CDR3 loop spans 15 amino acids. Germline assignment: CDR1 SGHTA and CDR2 FQGNSA. CDR3 DNA: TGTGCCAGCAGCTTAGCCCCCCTTGAGGACTACGAGCAGTACTTC. As protein: CASSLAPLEDYEQYF.